The T cell receptor (beta chain) under discussion was sequenced for a study of blood T cell repertoires in COVID-19. Study-wide background: There were acute and convalescent COVID-19 samples, and they came from the United States, Italy and Spain. T cells, B-cell-depleted T cells, or PBMCs supplied cDNA or gDNA.

The V end lost 0 bases, the J end lost 8 bases, and 17 bases lay between the germline ends. CDR3 length equals 15 residues. Per the germline V gene, CDR1 is SGHNT and CDR2 is YYREEE (reference sequence). Authors' processing steps: Nucleated cell counts were estimated from reference gene primer amplification. This table comes from immunoSEQ multiplex PCR, and its TCRdb copy is limited to in-frame clones, with some not included. Clonal size and the V and J genes are those of that table, whereas D and trimming came from the DNA. The sample holds 250,000 to 350,000 clones, over 75% seen once. The sequenced material came from peripheral blood. The TCR sequence derives from a woman in her forties or fifties with active or convalescent COVID-19. The J gene is TRBJ1-2, the V gene TRBV5-4, with D unclear. The CDR3 DNA follows: TGTGCCAGCAGCTTGGATGGGAGTAGGTTTGCGGGCTACACCTTC. It codes for CASSLDGSRFAGYTF.